The 32 T cell receptor beta chains below come from one sample, sequenced in a study of identical twins. TCRdb independently ran MiXCR on the 5' RACE reads; one entry per CDR3 protein. Of around 960,000 distinct CDR3 sequences in the sample, more than 9% were seen once. In addition, the sample was reused for a study of yellow fever vaccine responses in identical twins.

Material: PBMCs. The source is a woman aged 18-29 years in good health.

The gene calls are TRBV9 and TRBJ2-7; 7 nucleotides agree with TRBD1. The CDR3 is 13 residues long. Trimming cost V 4 bases and J 3 bases; bases outside gene matches: 4. CDR1 and CDR2 from the germline V gene are SGDLS and YYNGEE. The CDR3 sequence: CASSPRTGYEQYF. For the CDR3, the DNA is TGTGCCAGCAGCCCCCGGACAGGCTACGAGCAGTACTTC.

The gene calls are TRBV5-6 and TRBJ2-1; 9 positions match TRBD2. Trimming cost V 2 bases and J 0 bases; bases outside gene matches: 9. Germline values: CDR1 SGHDT, CDR2 YYEEEE. This CDR3 region has 18 residues. In DNA form, the CDR3 reads TGTGCCAGCAGCTTCCCTCGGGGTAGCGGGAGCTCCTACAATGAGCAGTTCTTC. This gives the protein CASSFPRGSGSSYNEQFF.

This clonotype was seen only a few times. The gene calls are TRBV3-1 and TRBJ2-3; 7 bases are a match to TRBD2. Looked up from germline, CDR1 is LGHDT and CDR2 is YNNKEL (reference sequence). V trimming: 6 bases; J trimming: 0 bases; junction bases outside the gene matches: 9. There are 16 residues in the CDR3. CDR3 sequence reads: CASSQTLAASTDTQYF. The CDR3 nucleotides are TGTGCCAGCAGTCAGACGCTAGCGGCAAGCACAGATACGCAGTATTTT.

The chain joins TRBV5-1 to TRBJ2-3; 15 bases match TRBD2. From germline, CDR1 is SGHRS and CDR2 YFSETQ. Trimming at V came to 4 bases and at J to 0 bases, leaving 9 bases not matched to a gene. The CDR3 length is 19 residues. As DNA, the CDR3 is TGCGCCAGCAGCAGGGGGACCGGGACTAGCGGGAGGAGCACAGATACGCAGTATTTT. Protein product: CASSRGTGTSGRSTDTQYF.

This clonotype was counted between two and nine times. The chain combines TRBV11-2 with TRBJ1-1; no clear D. Trimming pared 6 bases from V and 2 bases from J, leaving 10 bases between. CDR3 size: 13 residues. Germline V gives CDR1 SGHAT, CDR2 FQNNGV. Written as DNA, the CDR3 is TGTGCCAGCAGACCGACGATTAACACTGAAGCTTTCTTT. Residues: CASRPTINTEAFF.

The gene calls are TRBV3-1 and TRBJ1-1; D is unclear. CDR1 LGHDT and CDR2 YNNKEL come from the germline V gene (reference sequence). This CDR3 region has 12 residues. The V end lost 2 bases, the J end lost 12 bases, and 13 bases lay between the germline ends. CDR3 loop: CASSQPGSKTFF. The DNA for the CDR3 is TGTGCCAGCAGCCAACCCGGATCGAAAACTTTCTTT.

This clonotype appeared a single time. CDR3 in DNA: TGCAGTGCGAAGGCACAGGGGGCGAACTATGGCTACACCTTC. Its protein is CSAKAQGANYGYTF. J is TRBJ1-2 and V is TRBV20-1, with 9 bases matching TRBD1. V shed 6 bases and J 2 bases; nucleotides not matched to a gene: 7. The germline V gene encodes CDR1 DFQATT and CDR2 SNEGSKA (reference sequence). This CDR3 spans 14 amino acids.

V is TRBV7-6 and J is TRBJ2-3, with TRBD2 matching 13 bases. V shed 5 bases, J shed 5 bases, and the junction held 7 bases outside the gene matches. The germline gives CDR1 SGHVS, CDR2 FNYEAQ. The CDR3 totals 16 residues. This CDR3 is CASSAELAGGVDTQYF. CDR3 DNA sequence: TGTGCCAGCAGCGCCGAACTAGCGGGAGGGGTAGATACGCAGTATTTT.

The chain couples TRBV10-3 to TRBJ2-1; the match to TRBD2 covers 8 bases. Trimming removed 10 bases from V and 7 bases from J; junction bases left unmatched: 12. Germline V lookup: CDR1 ENHRY, CDR2 SYGVKD. The CDR3 is 14 amino acids. The CDR3 DNA reads as TGTGCCACCGGAGGCGGCGGGAGGTTTAATGAGCAGTTCTTC. Amino acids: CATGGGGRFNEQFF.

This CDR3 reads CASSFSPEGDWGEKLFF. The CDR3 DNA follows: TGTGCCAGCAGTTTCAGCCCCGAGGGGGACTGGGGTGAAAAACTGTTTTTT. The rearrangement uses TRBV28 and TRBJ1-4; possible D gene TRBD1, 6 bases. In germline, CDR1 is MDHEN, CDR2 SYDVKM. The V end lost 3 bases, the J end lost 7 bases, and 21 bases lay between the germline ends. The length of the CDR3 is 17 residues. Filled out from reference TRBV28 and TRBJ1-4, the complete variable domain reads DVKVTQSSRYLVKRTGEKVFLECVQDMDHENMFWYRQDPGLGLRLIYFSYDVKMKEKGDIPEGYSVSREKKERFSLILESASTNQTSMYLCASSFSPEGDWGEKLFFGSGTQLSVL.

This clonotype was seen a few times. The chain combines TRBV6-7 with TRBJ2-1, with TRBD2 identical over 11 bases. TRBV6-7 is designated an ORF whose function remains uncertain. The V segment lost 8 bases and the J segment 9 bases; nucleotides outside the gene matches: 12. The CDR3 has 15 residues. CDR3 in DNA: TGTGCCAGCCCCCCGGCGCTAGCGGGAGGATCTGAGCAGTTCTTC. Encoded protein: CASPPALAGGSEQFF.

This clonotype was detected a few times. CDR3 nucleotides: TGCAGTGCTAGAGCAACGGGCACAGATACGCAGTATTTT. Protein product: CSARATGTDTQYF. V gene TRBV20-1 combines with J gene TRBJ2-3; D not certain. The CDR3 is 13 residues long. In germline, CDR1 is DFQATT, CDR2 SNEGSKA (reference sequence). Trimming took off 1 base at V and 1 base at J, with 6 bases between the two ends.

The chain carries TRBV27 and TRBJ2-1; D is unclear. Trimming pared 5 bases from V and 4 bases from J, leaving 12 bases between. CDR3 length: 14 amino acids. Germline values: CDR1 MNHEY, CDR2 SMNVEV (reference sequence). This chain's CDR3 is CASSARLIYNEQFF. The DNA for the CDR3 is TGTGCCAGCAGTGCGCGACTGATATACAATGAGCAGTTCTTC.

Only a few counts were recorded for this clonotype. This chain connects TRBV11-2 to TRBJ1-5; 9 nucleotides line up with TRBD1. The length of the CDR3 is 15 residues. Germline loops: CDR1 SGHAT, CDR2 FQNNGV. The V and J ends lost 5 bases and 5 bases, in that order; junction bases with no gene match: 7. CDR3 protein: CASSPGGQGHQPQHF. The CDR3 nucleotides are TGTGCCAGCAGCCCAGGGGGACAGGGCCATCAGCCCCAGCATTTT.

Notes on this clonotype: At one end the junction does not follow the germline gene, possibly because of a read error. This chain joins TRBV3-1 and TRBJ2-7; 7 nucleotides match TRBD2. Germline-derived CDR1 and CDR2 are LGHDT and YNNKEL (reference sequence). The CDR3 has 15 amino acids. DNA of the CDR3: TGTGCCTGCAGCCATCTTGCGGGAGTGTCCTACGAGCAGTACTTC. Its protein product is CACSHLAGVSYEQYF.

The sample holds a few counts of this clonotype. The chain has TRBV15 and TRBJ2-7; 9 bases are shared with TRBD1. The CDR3 has 17 residues. Germline V CDR1 and CDR2: LNHNV, YYDKDF (reference sequence). V lost 0 bases and J lost 3; bases outside the gene matches: 9. Here the CDR3 reads CATSRDQTQGAFYEQYF. The CDR3 bases are TGTGCCACCAGCAGAGATCAGACACAGGGGGCTTTCTACGAGCAGTACTTC.

The table lists this clonotype with many counts. The CDR3 reads CASSRERLETQYF. The CDR3 region has the DNA TGTGCCAGCAGTCGAGAGCGGCTCGAGACCCAGTACTTC. This rearrangement joins TRBV12-3 or TRBV12-4 to TRBJ2-5, with D maybe TRBD2 (5 bases). CDR3 length: 13 amino acids. Trimming removed 5 bases from V and 5 bases from J, with 12 bases in between.

The table lists this clonotype with a few counts. The chain employs TRBV12-3 or TRBV12-4 and TRBJ2-5; D is unresolved. Trimming left V 3 bases short and J 2 bases short, with 10 bases between. The CDR3 loop spans 14 amino acids. CDR3 DNA: TGTGCCAGCAGTTTCCTAGGGATGCAAGAGACCCAGTACTTC. This encodes CASSFLGMQETQYF.

This clonotype was detected only a few times. The chain links TRBV9 to TRBJ1-4; D not certain. Trimming shortened V by 4 bases and J by 0 bases, and 10 bases separated the two germline ends. The CDR3 covers 15 residues. Germline V lookup: CDR1 SGDLS, CDR2 YYNGEE. This CDR3 is CASSLQDATNEKLFF. CDR3 DNA: TGTGCCAGCAGCCTCCAAGATGCAACTAATGAAAAACTGTTTTTT.

This chain joins TRBV20-1 and TRBJ1-5; D perhaps matches TRBD1 (5 bases). Trimming removed 0 bases at V and 1 base at J, with 10 bases between. Per germline, CDR1 DFQATT and CDR2 SNEGSKA (reference sequence). The CDR3 consists of 15 residues. The CDR3 DNA is TGCAGTGCTAGAGATCGAGGGGAAAGCAATCAGCCCCAGCATTTT. It specifies CSARDRGESNQPQHF.

There are a few counts of this clonotype. The chain combines TRBV3-1 with TRBJ2-1; D is unclear. The CDR3 has 16 amino acids. Germline loops: CDR1 LGHDT, CDR2 YNNKEL (reference sequence). The germline V and J ends were trimmed by 3 bases and 2 bases, with 14 bases remaining between them. The CDR3 sequence: CASSQYDAPPYNEQFF. The CDR3 bases are TGTGCCAGCAGCCAGTATGACGCGCCCCCCTACAATGAGCAGTTCTTC.

The chain recombines TRBV2 with TRBJ2-5, with unresolved D. V dropped 6 bases and J dropped 4 bases, with 12 bases sitting between them. The CDR3 length is 13 residues. The germline V gene has CDR1 SNHLY and CDR2 FYNNEI. The CDR3 region is CASRGQLGETQYF. The CDR3 DNA sequence: TGTGCCAGCAGGGGCCAATTGGGAGAGACCCAGTACTTC.

This clonotype came up a few times. The chain is built from TRBV13 and TRBJ2-5; TRBD1 agrees at 7 bases. V was pared by 4 bases and J by 0 bases, with 5 bases of the junction left unmatched. The germline gives CDR1 PRHDT, CDR2 FYEKMQ (reference sequence). The CDR3 contains 15 residues. CDR3 sequence reads: CASSSADRDQETQYF. CDR3 DNA: TGTGCCAGCAGCTCGGCTGACAGGGACCAAGAGACCCAGTACTTC.

This clonotype was observed many times. This chain connects TRBV6-5 to TRBJ1-2, with TRBD1 matching over 7 bases. J lost 8 bases, V lost 0 bases, and 6 bases had no gene match. Germline CDR1 reads MNHEY; CDR2 reads SVGAGI. The CDR3 length is 14 residues. The CDR3: CASSYSGQPSGYTF. CDR3 coding DNA: TGTGCCAGCAGTTACTCGGGACAGCCCTCCGGCTACACCTTC.

This clonotype was recorded at least ten times. The V call is TRBV29-1, the J call TRBJ2-1, with 11 bases matching TRBD2. The V segment lost 3 bases and the J segment 2 bases; nucleotides outside the gene matches: 3. The germline gives CDR1 SQVTM, CDR2 ANQGSEA. The CDR3 length is 15 residues. CDR3 bases: TGCAGCGTTGAGGGGACTAGCGGTGCCTACAATGAGCAGTTCTTC. It encodes CSVEGTSGAYNEQFF.

This clonotype was detected a few times. The V call is TRBV12-3 or TRBV12-4, the J call TRBJ2-3, with D possibly matching TRBD2 (6 bases). V was trimmed by 5 bases and J by 2 bases, leaving 14 bases between them. CDR3 length equals 15 residues. The CDR3 DNA reads TGTGCCAGCAGTCCGCAGGGAGGTCCCACAGATACGCAGTATTTT. This codes for CASSPQGGPTDTQYF.

The chain recombines TRBV7-9 with TRBJ2-1; tentative D call: TRBD1 (6 bases). In germline, CDR1 is SEHNR, CDR2 FQNEAQ (reference sequence). V lost 5 bases and J lost 15, with 17 bases in between. The CDR3 has 12 amino acids. The CDR3 coding sequence is TGTGCCAGCAGCCGCCGGCCAGGGGTCACGTTCTTC. Translating gives CASSRRPGVTFF.

This chain joins TRBV10-3 and TRBJ1-1; no reliable D call. Trimming pared 5 bases from V and 3 bases from J, leaving 13 bases between. Germline V gene data show CDR1 as ENHRY and CDR2 as SYGVKD. The CDR3 is 14 residues long. CDR3 loop: CAISKQGLDTEAFF. As DNA, the CDR3 is TGTGCCATCAGTAAACAAGGGCTAGACACTGAAGCTTTCTTT.

The chain combines TRBV4-1 with TRBJ2-2; 9 positions match TRBD2. The CDR3 length is 17 residues. V dropped 0 bases and J dropped 4; count of bases not matched to a gene: 6. Germline loops: CDR1 MGHRA, CDR2 YSYEKL. In DNA, the CDR3 is TGCGCCAGCAGCCAAGATATGGGACTAGCCCTCACCGGGGAGCTGTTTTTT. Translating gives CASSQDMGLALTGELFF.

This clonotype was detected only a few times. CDR3 coding DNA: TGCAGTGCTAGCGGGCAGGGGTATAATTCACCCCTCCACTTT. Translation: CSASGQGYNSPLHF. The chain recombines TRBV20-1 with TRBJ1-6, with a weak D call TRBD1 (6 bases). The germline V gene encodes CDR1 DFQATT and CDR2 SNEGSKA (reference sequence). The CDR3 loop spans 14 amino acids. Trimming took off 3 bases at V and 4 bases at J, with 10 bases between the two ends.

The sample holds a few counts of this clonotype. J is TRBJ2-4 and V is TRBV20-1; D remains unclear. CDR3 size: 16 residues. Germline CDR1 reads DFQATT; CDR2 reads SNEGSKA (reference sequence). Trimming stripped 2 bases from V and 0 bases from J, with 14 bases between. CDR3 loop: CSARNRLDLAKNIQYF. Written as DNA, the CDR3 is TGCAGTGCTAGAAACCGATTAGATCTAGCCAAAAACATTCAGTACTTC.

This clonotype was seen a handful of times. The genes are TRBV6-5 and TRBJ2-3; perhaps TRBD1 as D (5 bases). This CDR3 has 16 amino acids. V was trimmed by 0 bases and J by 6 bases, leaving 16 bases between them. Germline CDR1 reads MNHEY; CDR2 reads SVGAGI. This chain's CDR3 is CASSYSLTVARDTQYF. CDR3 bases: TGTGCCAGCAGTTACTCATTGACAGTGGCTCGGGATACGCAGTATTTT.